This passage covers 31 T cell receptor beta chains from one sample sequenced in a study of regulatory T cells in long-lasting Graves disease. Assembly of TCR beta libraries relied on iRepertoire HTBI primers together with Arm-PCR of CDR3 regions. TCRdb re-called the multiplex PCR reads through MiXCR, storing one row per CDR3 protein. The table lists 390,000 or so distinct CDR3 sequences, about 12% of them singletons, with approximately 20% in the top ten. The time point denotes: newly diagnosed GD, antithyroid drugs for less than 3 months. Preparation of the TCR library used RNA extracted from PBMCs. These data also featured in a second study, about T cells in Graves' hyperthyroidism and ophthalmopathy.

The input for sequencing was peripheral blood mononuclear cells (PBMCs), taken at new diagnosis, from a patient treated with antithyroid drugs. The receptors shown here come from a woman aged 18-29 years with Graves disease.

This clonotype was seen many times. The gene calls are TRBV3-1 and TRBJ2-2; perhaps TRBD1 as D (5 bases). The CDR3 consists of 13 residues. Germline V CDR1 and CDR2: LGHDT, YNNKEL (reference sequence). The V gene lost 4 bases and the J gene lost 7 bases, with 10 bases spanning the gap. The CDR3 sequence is CASSRGQHGELFF. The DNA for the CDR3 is TGTGCCAGCAGCCGAGGACAACACGGGGAGCTGTTTTTT.

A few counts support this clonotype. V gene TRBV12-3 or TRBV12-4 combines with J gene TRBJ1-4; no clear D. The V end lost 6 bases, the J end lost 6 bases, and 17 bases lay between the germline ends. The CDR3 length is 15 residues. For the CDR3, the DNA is TGTGCCAGCAGCCCCAATGGCAGGCTGCATGAAAAACTGTTTTTT. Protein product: CASSPNGRLHEKLFF.

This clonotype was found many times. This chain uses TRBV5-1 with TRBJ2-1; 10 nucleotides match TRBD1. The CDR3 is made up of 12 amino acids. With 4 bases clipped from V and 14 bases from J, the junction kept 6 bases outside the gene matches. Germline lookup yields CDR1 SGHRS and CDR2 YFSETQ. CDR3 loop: CASSLSGTGEFF. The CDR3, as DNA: TGCGCCAGCAGCCTCTCCGGGACAGGGGAGTTCTTC.

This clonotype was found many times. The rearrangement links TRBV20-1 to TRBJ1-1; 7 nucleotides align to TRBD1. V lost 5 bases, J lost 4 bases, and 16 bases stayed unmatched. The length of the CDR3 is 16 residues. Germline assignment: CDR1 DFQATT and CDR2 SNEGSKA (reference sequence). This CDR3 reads CSAVPGQKTLGTEAFF. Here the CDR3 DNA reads TGCAGTGCTGTTCCGGGACAGAAAACATTAGGCACTGAAGCTTTCTTT.

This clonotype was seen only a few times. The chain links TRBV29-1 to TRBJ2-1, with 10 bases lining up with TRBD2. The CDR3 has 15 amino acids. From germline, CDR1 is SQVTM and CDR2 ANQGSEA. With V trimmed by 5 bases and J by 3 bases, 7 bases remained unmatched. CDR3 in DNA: TGCAGCGTTAGTTCCCTAGCGGGGGTCTACAATGAGCAGTTCTTC. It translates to CSVSSLAGVYNEQFF.

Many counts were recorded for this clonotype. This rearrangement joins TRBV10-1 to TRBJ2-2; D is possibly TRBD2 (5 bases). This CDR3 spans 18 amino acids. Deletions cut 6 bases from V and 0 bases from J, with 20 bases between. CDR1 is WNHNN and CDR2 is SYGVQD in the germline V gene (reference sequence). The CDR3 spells CASRELDGGKPNTGELFF. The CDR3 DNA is TGCGCCAGCAGAGAACTTGACGGAGGAAAGCCGAACACCGGGGAGCTGTTTTTT.

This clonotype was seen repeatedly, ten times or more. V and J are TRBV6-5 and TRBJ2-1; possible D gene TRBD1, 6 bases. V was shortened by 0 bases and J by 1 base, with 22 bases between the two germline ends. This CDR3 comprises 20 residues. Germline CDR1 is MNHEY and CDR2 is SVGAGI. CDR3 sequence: CASSYSAWQGNPRSYNEQFF. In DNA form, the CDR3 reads TGTGCCAGCAGTTACTCGGCTTGGCAGGGGAACCCTAGGTCCTACAATGAGCAGTTCTTC.

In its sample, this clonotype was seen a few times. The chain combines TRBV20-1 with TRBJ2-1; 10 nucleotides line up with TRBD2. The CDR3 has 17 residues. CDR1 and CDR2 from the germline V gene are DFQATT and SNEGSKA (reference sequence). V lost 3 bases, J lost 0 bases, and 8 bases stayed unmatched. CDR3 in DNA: TGCAGTGCTAGGCCCGGACTAGCGGTAAGCTCCTACAATGAGCAGTTCTTC. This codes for CSARPGLAVSSYNEQFF.

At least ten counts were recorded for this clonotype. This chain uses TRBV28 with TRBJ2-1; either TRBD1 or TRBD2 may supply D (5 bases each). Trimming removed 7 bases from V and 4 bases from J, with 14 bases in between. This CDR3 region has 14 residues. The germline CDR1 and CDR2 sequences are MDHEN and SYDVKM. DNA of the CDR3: TGTGCCAGCACTCGGGACGCGAGGTACAATGAGCAGTTCTTC. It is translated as CASTRDARYNEQFF.

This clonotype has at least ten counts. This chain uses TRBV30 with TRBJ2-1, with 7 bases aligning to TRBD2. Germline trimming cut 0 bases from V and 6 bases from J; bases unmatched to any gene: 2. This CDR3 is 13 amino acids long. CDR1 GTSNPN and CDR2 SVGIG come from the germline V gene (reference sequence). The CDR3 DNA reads TGTGCCTGGAGTGTATCTAGCGGCAATGAGCAGTTCTTC. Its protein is CAWSVSSGNEQFF. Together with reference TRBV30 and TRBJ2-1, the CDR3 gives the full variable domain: SQTIHQWPATLVQPVGSPLSLECTVEGTSNPNLYWYRQAAGRGLQLLFYSVGIGQISSEVPQNLSASRPQDRQFILSSKKLLLSDSGFYLCAWSVSSGNEQFFGPGTRLTVL.

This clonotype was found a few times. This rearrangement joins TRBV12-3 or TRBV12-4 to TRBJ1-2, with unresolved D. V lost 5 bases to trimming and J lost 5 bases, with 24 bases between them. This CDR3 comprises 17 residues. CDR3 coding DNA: TGTGCCAGCAGTGATATCAAGGGATCGGGCTTAATTTATGGCTACACCTTC. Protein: CASSDIKGSGLIYGYTF.

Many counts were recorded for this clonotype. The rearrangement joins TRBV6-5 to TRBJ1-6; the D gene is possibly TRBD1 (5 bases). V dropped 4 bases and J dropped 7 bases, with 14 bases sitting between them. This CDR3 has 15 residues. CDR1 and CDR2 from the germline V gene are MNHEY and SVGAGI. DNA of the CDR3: TGTGCCAGCAGTTTTGCCGACAGCCGGAATTCACCCCTCCACTTT. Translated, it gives CASSFADSRNSPLHF.

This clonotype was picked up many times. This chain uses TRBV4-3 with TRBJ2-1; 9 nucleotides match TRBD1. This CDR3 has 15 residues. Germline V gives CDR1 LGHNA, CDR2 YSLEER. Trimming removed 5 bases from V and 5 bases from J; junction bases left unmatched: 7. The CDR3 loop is CASSVGTGRDNEQFF. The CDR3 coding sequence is TGCGCCAGCAGCGTCGGGACAGGGAGAGACAATGAGCAGTTCTTC.

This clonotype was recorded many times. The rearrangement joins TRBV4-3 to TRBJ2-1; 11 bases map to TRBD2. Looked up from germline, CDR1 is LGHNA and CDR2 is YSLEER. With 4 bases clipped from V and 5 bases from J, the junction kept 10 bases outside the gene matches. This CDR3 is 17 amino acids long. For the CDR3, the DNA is TGCGCCAGCAGCCGCACTTATAGCGGGAGGGCAAACAATGAGCAGTTCTTC. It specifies CASSRTYSGRANNEQFF.

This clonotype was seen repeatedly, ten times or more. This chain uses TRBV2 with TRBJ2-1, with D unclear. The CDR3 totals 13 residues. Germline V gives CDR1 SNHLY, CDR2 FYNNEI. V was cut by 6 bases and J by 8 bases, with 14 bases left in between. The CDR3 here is CASRTFGDDEQFF. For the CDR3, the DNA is TGTGCCAGCAGGACCTTCGGAGATGATGAGCAGTTCTTC.

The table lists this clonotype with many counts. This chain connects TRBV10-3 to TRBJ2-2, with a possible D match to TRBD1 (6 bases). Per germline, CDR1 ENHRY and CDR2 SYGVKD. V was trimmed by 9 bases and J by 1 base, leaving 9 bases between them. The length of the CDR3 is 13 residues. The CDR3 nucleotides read TGTGCCATTCCGACAGGGAACACCGGGGAGCTGTTTTTT. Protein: CAIPTGNTGELFF.

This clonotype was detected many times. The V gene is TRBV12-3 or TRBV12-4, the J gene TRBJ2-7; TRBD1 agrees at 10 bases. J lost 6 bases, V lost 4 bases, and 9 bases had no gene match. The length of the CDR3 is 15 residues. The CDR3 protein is CASSSPGTGVPEQYF. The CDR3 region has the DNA TGTGCCAGCAGTTCTCCCGGGACAGGGGTCCCCGAGCAGTACTTC.

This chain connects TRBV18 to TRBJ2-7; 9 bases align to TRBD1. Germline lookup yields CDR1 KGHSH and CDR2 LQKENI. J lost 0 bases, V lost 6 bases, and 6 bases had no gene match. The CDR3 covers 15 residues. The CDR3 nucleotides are TGTGCCAGCTCTCCCGACAGGGGGAACTCCTACGAGCAGTACGTC. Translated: CASSPDRGNSYEQYV.

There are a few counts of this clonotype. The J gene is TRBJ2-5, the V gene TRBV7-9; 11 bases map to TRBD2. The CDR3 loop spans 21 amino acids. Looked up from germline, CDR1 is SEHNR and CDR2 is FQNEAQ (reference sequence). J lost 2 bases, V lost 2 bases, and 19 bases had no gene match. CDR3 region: CASSLTTLGTSGATNQETQYF. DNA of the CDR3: TGTGCCAGCAGCTTAACTACTTTAGGGACTAGCGGAGCTACTAATCAAGAGACCCAGTACTTC.

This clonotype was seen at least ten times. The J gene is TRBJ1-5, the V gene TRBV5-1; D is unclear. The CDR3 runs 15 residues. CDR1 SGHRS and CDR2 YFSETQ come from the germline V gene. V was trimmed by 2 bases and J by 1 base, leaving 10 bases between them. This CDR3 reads CASSLGLSSNQPQHF. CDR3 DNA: TGCGCCAGCAGCTTAGGACTTTCGAGCAATCAGCCCCAGCATTTT.

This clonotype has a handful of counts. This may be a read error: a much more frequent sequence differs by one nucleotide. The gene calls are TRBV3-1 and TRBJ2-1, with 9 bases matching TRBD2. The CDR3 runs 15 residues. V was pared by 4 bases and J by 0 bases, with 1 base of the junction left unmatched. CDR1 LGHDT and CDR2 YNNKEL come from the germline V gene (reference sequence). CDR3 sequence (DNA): TGTGCCAGCAGCCGACTAGCGGACTCCTACAATGAGCAGTTCTTC. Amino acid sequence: CASSRLADSYNEQFF.

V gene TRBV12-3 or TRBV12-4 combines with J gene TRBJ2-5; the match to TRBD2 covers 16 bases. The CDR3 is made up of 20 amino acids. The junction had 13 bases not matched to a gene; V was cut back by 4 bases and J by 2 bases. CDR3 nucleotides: TGTGCCAGCAGTTACCCCGTGAATGGGACTAGCGGGGGGGCGCAAGAGACCCAGTACTTC. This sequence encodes CASSYPVNGTSGGAQETQYF.

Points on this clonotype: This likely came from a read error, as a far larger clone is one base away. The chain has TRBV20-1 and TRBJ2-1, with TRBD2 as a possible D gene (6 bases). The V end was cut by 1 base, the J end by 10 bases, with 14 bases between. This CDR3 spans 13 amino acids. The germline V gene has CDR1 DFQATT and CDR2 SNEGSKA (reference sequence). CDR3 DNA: TGCAGTGCTAGAGCGGGAGCTGCAGCCGAGCAGTTCTTC. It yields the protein CSARAGAAAEQFF.

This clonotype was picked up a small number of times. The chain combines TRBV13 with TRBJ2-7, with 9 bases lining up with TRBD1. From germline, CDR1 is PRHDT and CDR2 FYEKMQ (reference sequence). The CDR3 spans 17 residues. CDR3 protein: CASSQDGFGTGSGEQYV. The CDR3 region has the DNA TGCGCCAGCAGCCAAGACGGTTTTGGGACAGGGTCCGGCGAGCAGTACGTC.

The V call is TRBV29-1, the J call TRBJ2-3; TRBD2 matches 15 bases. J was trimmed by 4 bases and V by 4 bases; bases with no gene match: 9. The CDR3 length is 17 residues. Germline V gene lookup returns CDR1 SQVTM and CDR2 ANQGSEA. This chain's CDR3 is CSVARTSGGATPDTQYF. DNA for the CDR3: TGCAGCGTTGCCCGGACTAGCGGGGGGGCCACCCCAGATACGCAGTATTTT.

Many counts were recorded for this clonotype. In nucleotides, the CDR3 is TGTGCCAGCAGCGTGGGCAGCGGGGGAGATCCCGAGCAGTTCTTC. It encodes CASSVGSGGDPEQFF. The chain is built from TRBV9 and TRBJ2-1; 8 bases line up with TRBD2. The V gene end was trimmed by 2 bases and the J gene end by 10 bases; junction bases not matched to a gene: 11. The CDR3 contains 15 residues. Germline V CDR1 and CDR2: SGDLS, YYNGEE.

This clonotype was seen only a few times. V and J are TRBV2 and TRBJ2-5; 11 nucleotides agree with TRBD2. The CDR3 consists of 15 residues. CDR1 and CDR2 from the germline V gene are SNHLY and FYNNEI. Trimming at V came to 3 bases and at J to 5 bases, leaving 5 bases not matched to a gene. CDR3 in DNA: TGTGCCAGCAGTGAGGGTAGCGGGGGGGGGGAGACCCAGTACTTC. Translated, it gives CASSEGSGGGETQYF.

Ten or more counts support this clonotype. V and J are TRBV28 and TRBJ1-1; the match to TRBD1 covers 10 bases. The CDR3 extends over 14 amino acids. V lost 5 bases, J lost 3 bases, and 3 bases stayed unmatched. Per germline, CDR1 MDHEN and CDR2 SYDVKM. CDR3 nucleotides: TGTGCCAGCAGTATTGGGACAGGGGACACTGAAGCTTTCTTT. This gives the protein CASSIGTGDTEAFF.

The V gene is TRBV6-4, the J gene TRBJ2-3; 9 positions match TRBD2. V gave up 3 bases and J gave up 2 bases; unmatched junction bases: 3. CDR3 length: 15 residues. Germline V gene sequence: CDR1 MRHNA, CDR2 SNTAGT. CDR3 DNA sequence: TGTGCCAGCAGTGAGGCTAGCGGGAACACAGATACGCAGTATTTT. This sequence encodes CASSEASGNTDTQYF.

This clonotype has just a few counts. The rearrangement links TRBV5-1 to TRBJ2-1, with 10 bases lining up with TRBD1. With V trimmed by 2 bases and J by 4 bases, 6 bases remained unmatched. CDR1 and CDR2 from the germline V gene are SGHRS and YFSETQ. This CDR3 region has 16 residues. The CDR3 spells CASSLGRTGGYNEQFF. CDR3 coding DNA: TGCGCCAGCAGCTTAGGTAGGACAGGGGGATACAATGAGCAGTTCTTC. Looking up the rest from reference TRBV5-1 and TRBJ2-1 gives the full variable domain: KAGVTQTPRYLIKTRGQQVTLSCSPISGHRSVSWYQQTPGQGLQFLFEYFSETQRNKGNFPGRFSGRQFSNSRSEMNVSTLELGDSALYLCASSLGRTGGYNEQFFGPGTRLTVL.

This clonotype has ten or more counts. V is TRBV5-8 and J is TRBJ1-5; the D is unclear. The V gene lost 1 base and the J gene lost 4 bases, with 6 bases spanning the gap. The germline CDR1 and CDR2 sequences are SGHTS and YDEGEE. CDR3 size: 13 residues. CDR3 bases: TGTGCCAGCAGCTTGAGGCGTAATCAGCCCCAGCATTTT. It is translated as CASSLRRNQPQHF.